The source of this TCR beta chain is a study of T cell changes during pregnancy in multiple sclerosis. The germline CDR1 and CDR2 sequences are SGDLS and YYNGEE. The CDR3 runs to 15 residues. Trimming removed 3 bases at V and 0 bases at J, with 13 bases between. Clones were read by immunoSEQ multiplex PCR, and TCRdb kept only the in-frame ones, dropping some. The repertoire consists of 59,000 or so clones, with about 94% occurring once and the leading ten covering less than 3.5%. This rearrangement joins TRBV9 to TRBJ2-7, with a tentative D call TRBD1 (6 bases). This specimen consisted of peripheral blood, obtained in the third trimester of pregnancy. This clonotype originated in a female donor in good health, enrolled as a control in a pregnancy study. The CDR3 nucleotides are TGTGCCAGCAGCGGACACAGGGTTATCTCCTACGAGCAGTACTTC. Protein product: CASSGHRVISYEQYF.